The 29 T cell receptor beta chains in this list originate from one sample, sequenced in a study of T cells in Graves' hyperthyroidism and ophthalmopathy. Amplified TCR beta CDR3 regions came from RNA transcripts. TCR CDR3 underwent first-round RT-PCR with the HTBI primer set. Each CDR3 protein gets one entry after TCRdb re-called the multiplex PCR reads with MiXCR. The sample lists about 480,000 distinct CDR3 sequences, roughly 23% occurring once. Material for sequencing was blood. These receptors originate from a woman in her 70s with Graves' ophthalmopathy.

This clonotype has ten or more counts. The CDR3 DNA sequence: TGTGCCTGGGAAACAGGGGGTGGCTACGAGCAGTACTTC. It encodes CAWETGGGYEQYF. The genes are TRBV30 and TRBJ2-7, with 8 bases lining up with TRBD1. The junction had 6 bases not matched to a gene; V was cut back by 5 bases and J by 3 bases. The CDR3 contains 13 residues. Per the germline V gene, CDR1 is GTSNPN and CDR2 is SVGIG (reference sequence).

The chain combines TRBV5-6 with TRBJ1-4; D might be TRBD1 (6 bases). The CDR3 spans 17 residues. Germline V gives CDR1 SGHDT, CDR2 YYEEEE. V was trimmed by 0 bases and J by 8 bases, leaving 20 bases between them. Here the CDR3 reads CASSLGPREAGVEKLFF. CDR3 bases: TGTGCCAGCAGCTTGGGGCCCCGAGAGGCAGGGGTCGAAAAACTGTTTTTT.

This chain uses TRBV20-1 with TRBJ1-4, with D perhaps TRBD1 (6 bases). The germline V gene has CDR1 DFQATT and CDR2 SNEGSKA (reference sequence). This CDR3 is 15 amino acids long. V lost 1 base and J lost 2, with 11 bases in between. CDR3 nucleotides: TGCAGTGCTAGAGGATTCGGACAGACTAATGAAAAACTGTTTTTT. Its translation is CSARGFGQTNEKLFF.

The chain combines TRBV10-3 with TRBJ1-1, with D possibly matching TRBD1 (6 bases). V lost 7 bases and J 4 bases, leaving 16 bases between the germline ends. Germline values: CDR1 ENHRY, CDR2 SYGVKD. CDR3 size: 14 residues. Here the CDR3 reads CAITRDRSSTEAFF. For the CDR3, the DNA is TGTGCCATCACACGCGACAGGTCCTCCACTGAAGCTTTCTTT.

This clonotype appeared a few times. The genes are TRBV27 and TRBJ2-1; D remains unclear. CDR1 is MNHEY, CDR2 SMNVEV, per germline (reference sequence). V dropped 10 bases and J dropped 0 bases, with 10 bases sitting between them. The CDR3 loop spans 13 amino acids. The CDR3, as DNA: TGTGCCACCTCAAGAGGCTCCTACAATGAGCAGTTCTTC. Residues: CATSRGSYNEQFF.

Notes on this clonotype: Given a much more abundant clone one base away, this may be a read error. The chain uses TRBV7-2 and TRBJ1-5; the D is unclear. Germline CDR1 SGHTA, CDR2 FQGNSA. The CDR3 covers 16 residues. CDR3 sequence: CANSHVLGSRNQPQHF. Here the CDR3 DNA reads TGTGCCAACAGCCACGTGCTGGGCAGCCGAAATCAGCCCCAGCATTTT.

J is TRBJ1-2 and V is TRBV10-3; TRBD1 aligns across 8 bases. Germline V lookup: CDR1 ENHRY, CDR2 SYGVKD. The CDR3 contains 15 residues. The junction had 6 bases not matched to a gene; V was cut back by 6 bases and J by 0 bases. CDR3 loop: CAIRPGQAANYGYTF. CDR3 DNA: TGTGCCATCAGGCCGGGACAGGCCGCTAACTATGGCTACACCTTC.

In its sample, this clonotype was seen a few times. This chain connects TRBV7-3 to TRBJ2-3; D is uncertain. V lost 5 bases to trimming and J lost 0 bases, with 12 bases between them. Germline V gene sequence: CDR1 SGHTA, CDR2 FQGTGA. The CDR3 sequence is 15 residues long. CDR3 DNA sequence: TGTGCCAGCAGCCAGAGAGGAGTTAGCACAGATACGCAGTATTTT. Translation gives CASSQRGVSTDTQYF.

The J gene is TRBJ2-7, the V gene TRBV5-1; perhaps TRBD1 as D (6 bases). The germline V gene has CDR1 SGHRS and CDR2 YFSETQ. Trimming removed 0 bases from V and 0 bases from J, with 10 bases in between. This CDR3 spans 15 amino acids. This chain's CDR3 is CASSLAPGHSYEQYF. In DNA form, the CDR3 reads TGCGCCAGCAGCTTGGCCCCGGGACACTCCTACGAGCAGTACTTC.

Only a few counts were recorded for this clonotype. This chain links TRBV10-3 with TRBJ2-2; D ambiguous. The germline CDR1 and CDR2 sequences are ENHRY and SYGVKD. The CDR3 consists of 13 residues. V was trimmed by 7 bases and J by 4 bases, leaving 10 bases between them. The CDR3 protein is CAITPGGTGELFF. For the CDR3, the DNA is TGTGCCATCACTCCCGGTGGCACCGGGGAGCTGTTTTTT.

The J gene is TRBJ1-6, the V gene TRBV6-2 or TRBV6-3; D gene uncertain. Germline assignment: CDR1 MNHEY and CDR2 SVGEGT. The CDR3 has 15 amino acids. Deletions cut 0 bases from V and 9 bases from J, with 12 bases between. The CDR3 nucleotides are TGTGCCAGCAGTTACTCTGGCGTGACCGGTTCACCCCTCCACTTT. This codes for CASSYSGVTGSPLHF.

The chain employs TRBV20-1 and TRBJ2-4, with 7 bases fitting TRBD2. The CDR3 is made up of 15 amino acids. The V gene end was trimmed by 5 bases and the J gene end by 1 base; junction bases not matched to a gene: 8. Germline V gene lookup returns CDR1 DFQATT and CDR2 SNEGSKA (reference sequence). This CDR3 reads CSAPPGRMAKNIQYF. The CDR3 nucleotides read TGCAGTGCTCCACCCGGGAGGATGGCCAAAAACATTCAGTACTTC.

In this sample, this clonotype turned up many times. The chain links TRBV5-1 to TRBJ1-1; D remains unclear. Germline V gives CDR1 SGHRS, CDR2 YFSETQ. The CDR3 loop spans 13 amino acids. Trimming removed 0 bases at V and 4 bases at J, with 7 bases between. The CDR3 spells CASSLADGTEAFF. The CDR3 bases are TGCGCCAGCAGCTTGGCCGACGGCACTGAAGCTTTCTTT.

This clonotype was picked up many times. J is TRBJ2-2 and V is TRBV20-1, with D possibly TRBD2 on 5 matching bases. The CDR3 has 14 residues. Germline loops: CDR1 DFQATT, CDR2 SNEGSKA (reference sequence). V lost 0 bases to trimming and J lost 5 bases, with 10 bases between them. CDR3 coding DNA: TGCAGTGCTAGAGAAGGGAGTTGGACCGGGGAGCTGTTTTTT. Protein product: CSAREGSWTGELFF.

This clonotype has ten or more counts. This rearrangement joins TRBV6-1 to TRBJ2-7; D remains ambiguous. CDR3 length: 17 residues. Germline V CDR1 and CDR2: MNHNS, SASEGT. The V and J ends lost 5 bases and 0 bases respectively, with 20 bases between them. The CDR3 DNA sequence: TGTGCCAGCAGTTACGCTTCCGTAGGTCCGAGCTCCTACGAGCAGTACTTC. Translated, it gives CASSYASVGPSSYEQYF.

The genes are TRBV19 and TRBJ2-2; TRBD2 aligns across 12 bases. The CDR3 consists of 16 residues. The germline gives CDR1 LNHDA, CDR2 SQIVND (reference sequence). V was clipped by 7 bases and J by 3 bases; unmatched bases: 6. CDR3: CASTRLAGEHTGELFF. The CDR3 nucleotides read TGTGCCAGTACCCGACTAGCGGGAGAACACACCGGGGAGCTGTTTTTT. Full variable domain (outside the CDR3, taken from reference TRBV19 and TRBJ2-2): DGGITQSPKYLFRKEGQNVTLSCEQNLNHDAMYWYRQDPGQGLRLIYYSQIVNDFQKGDIAEGYSVSREKKESFPLTVTSAQKNPTAFYLCASTRLAGEHTGELFFGEGSRLTVL.

The V call is TRBV4-3, the J call TRBJ2-5; 7 bases match TRBD1. This CDR3 spans 20 amino acids. J gave up 2 bases and V 1 base, and 19 bases lay outside the gene matches. The germline CDR1 and CDR2 sequences are LGHNA and YSLEER. The CDR3 protein is CASSQGPPHRPTGLQETQYF. CDR3 nucleotide sequence: TGCGCCAGCAGCCAAGGCCCCCCCCATAGACCGACAGGGTTACAAGAGACCCAGTACTTC.

This clonotype was recorded many times. The V and J genes are TRBV2 and TRBJ2-1; D remains ambiguous. The CDR3 covers 15 residues. Per germline, CDR1 SNHLY and CDR2 FYNNEI. Trimming removed 3 bases at V and 1 base at J, with 10 bases between. The CDR3 sequence: CASSDSWSSYNEQFF. CDR3 coding DNA: TGTGCCAGCAGTGACTCCTGGAGTTCCTACAATGAGCAGTTCTTC.

The CDR3 region has the DNA TGCGCCAGCAGCCAAGCGCCGCGGGAGGGCCTGGAGCAGTTCTTC. Translated: CASSQAPREGLEQFF. The J gene is TRBJ2-1, the V gene TRBV4-1; the match to TRBD2 covers 9 bases. Germline V CDR1 and CDR2: MGHRA, YSYEKL. V was clipped by 1 base and J by 10 bases; unmatched bases: 8. The CDR3 is 15 amino acids.

The chain couples TRBV6-1 to TRBJ2-2; 9 nucleotides agree with TRBD1. V trimming: 5 bases; J trimming: 8 bases; junction bases outside the gene matches: 9. This CDR3 has 15 residues. Germline V CDR1 and CDR2: MNHNS, SASEGT. The CDR3 region has the DNA TGTGCCAGCAGTAAGGACAGGGGATCTTCTGGGGAGCTGTTTTTT. Its protein is CASSKDRGSSGELFF.

The table lists this clonotype with a few counts. This chain connects TRBV19 to TRBJ1-2, with D unresolved. V lost 5 bases, J lost 4 bases, and 17 bases lay in between. Germline V gene sequence: CDR1 LNHDA, CDR2 SQIVND (reference sequence). The CDR3 extends over 15 amino acids. The CDR3 DNA reads TGTGCCAGTAGTTCGACACCCAGACGGTCCTATGGCTACACCTTC. Residues: CASSSTPRRSYGYTF.

The chain uses TRBV4-1 and TRBJ2-3; no clear D. Germline CDR1 and CDR2: MGHRA and YSYEKL. V lost 3 bases, J lost 4 bases, and 17 bases lay in between. This CDR3 comprises 16 residues. DNA of the CDR3: TGCGCCAGCAGCCATGAGCTGGTGGGAAGGGCAGATACGCAGTATTTT. As protein: CASSHELVGRADTQYF.

The V call is TRBV25-1, the J call TRBJ1-6; D is unclear. V shed 3 bases and J shed 9 bases, with 6 bases lying between them. Germline CDR1 reads MGHDK; CDR2 reads SYGVNS. This CDR3 has 12 residues. The CDR3 here is CASSELGSPLHF. As DNA, the CDR3 is TGTGCCAGCAGTGAGTTGGGTTCACCCCTCCACTTT. Combining the CDR3 with reference TRBV25-1 and TRBJ1-6 gives the whole variable domain EADIYQTPRYLVIGTGKKITLECSQTMGHDKMYWYQQDPGMELHLIHYSYGVNSTEKGDLSSESTVSRIRTEHFPLTLESARPSHTSQYLCASSELGSPLHFGNGTRLTVT.

This clonotype occurred a few times. The V and J genes are TRBV5-1 and TRBJ2-7; D uncertain. Germline V gene data show CDR1 as SGHRS and CDR2 as YFSETQ. The CDR3 extends over 14 amino acids. Trimming took 6 bases from V and 0 from J, leaving 13 bases between them. As DNA, the CDR3 is TGCGCCAGCAAAACAGCCCTCAGCTCCTACGAGCAGTACTTC. Its translation is CASKTALSSYEQYF. The full variable domain, in which reference TRBV5-1 and TRBJ2-7 provide the parts outside the CDR3, is KAGVTQTPRYLIKTRGQQVTLSCSPISGHRSVSWYQQTPGQGLQFLFEYFSETQRNKGNFPGRFSGRQFSNSRSEMNVSTLELGDSALYLCASKTALSSYEQYFGPGTRLTVT.

As DNA, the CDR3 is TGCAGCGCAGGGACAGCTGGGGCCAACGTCCTGACTTTC. Encoded protein: CSAGTAGANVLTF. The rearrangement links TRBV29-1 to TRBJ2-6; 7 bases match TRBD1. Germline CDR1 SQVTM, CDR2 ANQGSEA. The CDR3 sequence is 13 residues long. V shed 7 bases, J shed 2 bases, and the junction held 2 bases outside the gene matches.

This clonotype was found many times. This chain connects TRBV12-3 or TRBV12-4 to TRBJ1-1, with TRBD1 matching over 11 bases. CDR3 length equals 16 residues. Losses at the gene ends were 6 bases for V and 3 bases for J; bases not matched to a gene: 9. The CDR3 coding sequence is TGTGCCAGCAGGCGGGGGGCGGGACAGGGGGACACTGAAGCTTTCTTT. Protein product: CASRRGAGQGDTEAFF.

The chain carries TRBV10-1 and TRBJ2-2; perhaps D is TRBD1 or TRBD2 (5 bases each). CDR3 length equals 14 residues. V was pared by 6 bases and J by 3 bases, with 11 bases between. Germline V gene lookup returns CDR1 WNHNN and CDR2 SYGVQD (reference sequence). The CDR3 is CASRWGTDTGELFF. The DNA for the CDR3 is TGCGCCAGCAGATGGGGGACCGACACCGGGGAGCTGTTTTTT.

This clonotype was counted only a few times. The genes are TRBV7-9 and TRBJ1-1, with D possibly TRBD1 on 6 matching bases. CDR1 is SEHNR and CDR2 is FQNEAQ in the germline V gene (reference sequence). V was pared by 4 bases and J by 3 bases, with 18 bases between. CDR3 length: 16 residues. The CDR3, as DNA: TGTGCCAGCAGCTCCACATCGGGGGCTCTGTACACTGAAGCTTTCTTT. This translates into CASSSTSGALYTEAFF.

The rearrangement joins TRBV5-4 to TRBJ2-5; 8 bases agree with TRBD2. The CDR3 is made up of 15 amino acids. Trimming at V came to 2 bases and at J to 3 bases, leaving 6 bases not matched to a gene. CDR1 SGHNT and CDR2 YYREEE come from the germline V gene (reference sequence). CDR3 DNA sequence: TGTGCCAGCAGCTTCCCCAGCGGGAGTAAAGAGACCCAGTACTTC. Residues: CASSFPSGSKETQYF.